Sequencing of this TCR beta chain was carried out in a study of siplizumab effects on memory and regulatory T cells. Germline V gene lookup returns CDR1 SGDLS and CDR2 YYNGEE. The CDR3 spans 13 residues. Trimming cost V 2 bases and J 7 bases, with 7 bases left between them. Produced via immunoSEQ multiplex PCR; TCRdb's table is partial and in-frame only. The table lists 90,000 to 110,000 clones, around 90% of them singletons. Findings of the study overall: For siplizumab cultures, the suppressive function of their proliferating Tregs was not confirmed. A significant reduction in alloreactive sequences traceable to unstimulated CD4+ memory cells was produced by siplizumab. The average Treg-derived proportion among mappable alloreactive CD4+ clones was 68.8% with siplizumab versus 25% to 30% in controls.

Concerning this clone itself: Its target is not known.

The rearrangement uses TRBV9 and TRBJ1-6; D gene uncertain. The receptor was derived from a human donor in good health. The sequencing input was Tregs sorted from blood. The CDR3 region has the DNA TGTGCCAGCAGCGTGGCAGCCAATTCACCCCTCCACTTT. Protein: CASSVAANSPLHF. The variable domain in full, with the rest retrieved from reference TRBV9 and TRBJ1-6, is DSGVTQTPKHLITATGQRVTLRCSPRSGDLSVYWYQQSLDQGLQFLIQYYNGEERAKGNILERFSAQQFPDLHSELNLSSLELGDSALYFCASSVAANSPLHFGNGTRLTVT.